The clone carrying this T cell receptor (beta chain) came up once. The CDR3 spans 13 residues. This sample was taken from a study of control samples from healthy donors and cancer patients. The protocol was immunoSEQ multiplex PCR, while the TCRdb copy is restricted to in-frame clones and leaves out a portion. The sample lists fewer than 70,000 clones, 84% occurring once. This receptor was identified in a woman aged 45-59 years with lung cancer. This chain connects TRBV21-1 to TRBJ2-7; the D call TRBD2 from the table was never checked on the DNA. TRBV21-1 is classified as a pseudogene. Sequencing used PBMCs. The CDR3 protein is CASSKAGEYEQYF. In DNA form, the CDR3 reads TGTGCCAGCAGCAAAGCGGGAGAATACGAGCAGTACTTC.